This record concerns one T cell receptor (beta chain) sequence. Its antigen remains unknown. V lost 5 bases to trimming and J lost 6 bases; unmatched junction nucleotides: 5. CDR3 size: 15 residues. CDR1 and CDR2 (germline): SGHVS, FNYEAQ. The data originate from a study of T cell repertoires in cytomegalovirus infection. Study details: Alongside well-studied HLA-B-restricted CMV epitopes, recently identified HLA-C-restricted CMV epitopes were also used. Public TCR beta signatures were indicative of both CMV infection and a matching HLA type.

Findings and limits, study-wide: The ex vivo response was dominated by HLA-C-restricted CMV-specific TCR beta clonotypes.

TCRdb re-analysed the reads in MiXCR, keeping a single row per CDR3 protein. The sample includes around 360,000 distinct CDR3 sequences, 34% of them seen just once. The receptor comes from a human donor in good health (CMV status not recorded). Some clones in this sample may be carry-over from other donors' samples. Specimen: cultured PBMCs, collected from culture after CMV antigen stimulation. The rearrangement links TRBV7-6 to TRBJ2-1, with TRBD2 matching 12 bases. CDR3 bases: TGTGCCAGCAGCAGAGCGGGACTAGCGGGCAATGAGCAGTTCTTC. It yields the protein CASSRAGLAGNEQFF.